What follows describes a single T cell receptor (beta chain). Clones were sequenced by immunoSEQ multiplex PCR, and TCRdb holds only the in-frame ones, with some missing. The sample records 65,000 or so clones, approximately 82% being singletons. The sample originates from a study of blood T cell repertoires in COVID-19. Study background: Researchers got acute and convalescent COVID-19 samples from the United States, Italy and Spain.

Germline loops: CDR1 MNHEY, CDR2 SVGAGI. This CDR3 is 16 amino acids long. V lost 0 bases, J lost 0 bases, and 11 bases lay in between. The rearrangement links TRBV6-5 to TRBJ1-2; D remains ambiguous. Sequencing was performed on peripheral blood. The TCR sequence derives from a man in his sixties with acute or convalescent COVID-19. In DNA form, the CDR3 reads TGTGCCAGCAGTTACTCCACCGCGGGAGCTAACTATGGCTACACCTTC. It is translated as CASSYSTAGANYGYTF.